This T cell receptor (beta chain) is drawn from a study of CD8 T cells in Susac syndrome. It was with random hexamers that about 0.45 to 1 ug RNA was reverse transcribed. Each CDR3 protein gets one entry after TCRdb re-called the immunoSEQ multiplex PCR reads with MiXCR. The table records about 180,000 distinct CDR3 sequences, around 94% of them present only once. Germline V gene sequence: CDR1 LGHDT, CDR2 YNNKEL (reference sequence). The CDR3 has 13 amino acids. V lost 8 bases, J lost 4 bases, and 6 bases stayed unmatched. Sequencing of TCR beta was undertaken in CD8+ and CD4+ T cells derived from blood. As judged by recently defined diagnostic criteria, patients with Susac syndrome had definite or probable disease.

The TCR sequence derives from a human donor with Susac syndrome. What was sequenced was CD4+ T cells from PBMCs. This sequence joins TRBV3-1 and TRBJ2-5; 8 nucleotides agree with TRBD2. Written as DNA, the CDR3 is TGTGCCAGCTCATACGGGGGGGGAGAGACCCAGTACTTC. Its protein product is CASSYGGGETQYF.